Below are 27 T cell receptor beta chains sequenced from a single sample in a study of T cell changes during pregnancy in multiple sclerosis. Sequencing was performed with immunoSEQ multiplex PCR; in TCRdb, only in-frame clones are kept and a portion is missing. Of around 57,000 clones in the sample, roughly 92% were seen once. Sequencing used CD4+ T cells from peripheral blood mononuclear cells, obtained in the third trimester of pregnancy. Receptors originate from a female donor with multiple sclerosis, enrolled in a pregnancy study.

The gene calls are TRBV7-9 and TRBJ1-1; weak D call: TRBD1 (6 bases). This CDR3 comprises 18 residues. V lost 5 bases and J 4 bases, leaving 26 bases between the germline ends. Germline V gives CDR1 SEHNR, CDR2 FQNEAQ (reference sequence). The CDR3 DNA sequence: TGTGCCAGCAGCCCCCGAGGGGGGGACCTCTCCTCGGGCACTGAAGCTTTCTTT. It is translated as CASSPRGGDLSSGTEAFF.

The J gene is TRBJ2-1, the V gene TRBV15; the D gene is possibly TRBD1 (6 bases). The CDR3 loop spans 18 amino acids. V lost 0 bases and J 5 bases, leaving 20 bases between the germline ends. Germline CDR1 LNHNV, CDR2 YYDKDF (reference sequence). CDR3 protein: CATSRDQGSFPGNNEQFF. The CDR3 DNA follows: TGTGCCACCAGCAGAGATCAGGGGAGCTTCCCGGGGAACAATGAGCAGTTCTTC.

The chain uses TRBV6-5 and TRBJ1-1; 7 nucleotides match TRBD1. V gave up 2 bases and J gave up 0 bases; unmatched junction bases: 6. Germline CDR1 MNHEY, CDR2 SVGAGI. The CDR3 is 16 residues long. CDR3: CASSYRRDSMNTEAFF. The CDR3 DNA reads TGTGCCAGCAGTTACCGTAGGGACAGCATGAACACTGAAGCTTTCTTT.

The rearrangement joins TRBV28 to TRBJ2-7, with 13 nucleotides matching TRBD2. The CDR3 covers 16 residues. The V gene's germline CDR1 is MDHEN and CDR2 SYDVKM. V shed 5 bases and J 1 base; nucleotides not matched to a gene: 5. The CDR3 sequence is CASSPGTSGNSYEQYF. In nucleotides, the CDR3 is TGTGCCAGCAGTCCAGGGACTAGCGGGAATTCCTACGAGCAGTACTTC.

This clone was observed once. The CDR3 loop is CASSPGDSGVKTQYF. Here the CDR3 DNA reads TGTGCCAGCAGCCCCGGGGATAGCGGGGTAAAGACCCAGTACTTC. The chain couples TRBV5-4 to TRBJ2-5; 8 bases line up with TRBD2. J lost 6 bases, V lost 4 bases, and 11 bases had no gene match. The CDR3 loop spans 15 amino acids. Germline V gene data show CDR1 as SGHNT and CDR2 as YYREEE (reference sequence).

A single count supports this clone. The CDR3 region is CAWSLGSGFFTGELFF. CDR3 DNA sequence: TGTGCCTGGAGTTTGGGGAGTGGGTTTTTCACCGGGGAGCTGTTTTTT. The V and J genes are TRBV30 and TRBJ2-2, with TRBD2 as a possible D gene (5 bases). Germline-derived CDR1 and CDR2 are GTSNPN and SVGIG (reference sequence). Trimming took off 2 bases at V and 4 bases at J, with 17 bases between the two ends. The CDR3 has 16 residues.

This chain links TRBV5-4 with TRBJ2-3; 12 bases are a match to TRBD2. Germline V gives CDR1 SGHNT, CDR2 YYREEE (reference sequence). V was pared by 5 bases and J by 8 bases, with 9 bases of the junction left unmatched. This CDR3 comprises 15 residues. CDR3 nucleotides: TGTGCCAGCAGTACCCTAGCGGGGGGGCTAGGTACGCAGTATTTT. Encoded protein: CASSTLAGGLGTQYF.

For the CDR3, the DNA is TGCGCCAGCAGCTTGACTAGCGGCCCAGATACGCAGTATTTT. This codes for CASSLTSGPDTQYF. The rearrangement links TRBV5-1 to TRBJ2-3; 8 bases are a match to TRBD2. The CDR3 runs 14 residues. J gave up 4 bases and V 1 base, and 2 bases lay outside the gene matches. Germline CDR1 and CDR2: SGHRS and YFSETQ. Full variable domain (rest looked up from reference TRBV5-1 and TRBJ2-3): KAGVTQTPRYLIKTRGQQVTLSCSPISGHRSVSWYQQTPGQGLQFLFEYFSETQRNKGNFPGRFSGRQFSNSRSEMNVSTLELGDSALYLCASSLTSGPDTQYFGPGTRLTVL.

The V call is TRBV5-1, the J call TRBJ2-1, with a possible D match to TRBD1 (6 bases). The germline V gene has CDR1 SGHRS and CDR2 YFSETQ. The CDR3 runs to 14 residues. Trimming shortened V by 1 base and J by 8 bases, and 13 bases separated the two germline ends. Written as DNA, the CDR3 is TGCGCCAGCAGCTTGAGGAGTGGGGGCGATGAGCAGTTCTTC. It codes for CASSLRSGGDEQFF.

J is TRBJ2-7 and V is TRBV6-5; D may be TRBD2 (6 bases). Germline loops: CDR1 MNHEY, CDR2 SVGAGI. V was cut by 5 bases and J by 4 bases, with 12 bases left in between. The CDR3 consists of 13 residues. The DNA for the CDR3 is TGTGCCAGCAGTAAAGGGACTGCTTACGAGCAGTACTTC. Its protein is CASSKGTAYEQYF.

The gene calls are TRBV7-2 and TRBJ2-5; 8 bases fit TRBD1. V trimming: 1 base; J trimming: 3 bases; junction bases outside the gene matches: 4. CDR3 length: 15 amino acids. The germline V gene has CDR1 SGHTA and CDR2 FQGNSA. In DNA form, the CDR3 reads TGTGCCAGCAGCTTAGGAGGACAGGGCAAAGAGACCCAGTACTTC. It yields the protein CASSLGGQGKETQYF.

The CDR3 nucleotides read TGTGCCAGCAGTACAGGGGGCGCTTCGCGGCCCCAGCATTTT. Translation: CASSTGGASRPQHF. The chain uses TRBV5-4 and TRBJ1-5, with TRBD1 matching 9 bases. CDR1 and CDR2 (germline): SGHNT, YYREEE (reference sequence). The CDR3 extends over 14 amino acids. V was clipped by 5 bases and J by 9 bases; unmatched bases: 9.

The chain has TRBV5-6 and TRBJ1-2; no reliable D call. V was clipped by 0 bases and J by 0 bases, with 9 bases between them. Germline V gene data show CDR1 as SGHDT and CDR2 as YYEEEE. This CDR3 has 15 residues. CDR3 region: CASSLAAGANYGYTF. CDR3 sequence (DNA): TGTGCCAGCAGCTTGGCCGCGGGAGCTAACTATGGCTACACCTTC.

V usage is TRBV6-1 and J usage is TRBJ1-5, with D maybe TRBD1 (6 bases). CDR1 is MNHNS, CDR2 SASEGT, per germline. V was clipped by 5 bases and J by 7 bases, with 18 bases between them. CDR3 size: 15 residues. CDR3 residues: CASSHNWDTEQPQHF. DNA of the CDR3: TGTGCCAGCAGTCATAATTGGGACACTGAGCAGCCCCAGCATTTT.

The genes are TRBV30 and TRBJ2-3; a possible D gene is TRBD2 (5 bases). The CDR3 loop spans 17 amino acids. The V gene's germline CDR1 is GTSNPN and CDR2 SVGIG (reference sequence). The V end lost 0 bases, the J end lost 0 bases, and 16 bases lay between the germline ends. The CDR3 sequence: CAWSVPAALTSTDTQYF. DNA of the CDR3: TGTGCCTGGAGTGTACCAGCGGCGCTCACTAGCACAGATACGCAGTATTTT.

V gene TRBV18 combines with J gene TRBJ2-1; 9 bases line up with TRBD1. There are 16 residues in the CDR3. From germline, CDR1 is KGHSH and CDR2 LQKENI. V was clipped by 6 bases and J by 7 bases; unmatched bases: 13. The CDR3 nucleotides are TGTGCCAGCTCTAACTCCGGGACAGGGAGAAGAAATGAGCAGTTCTTC. Translating it yields CASSNSGTGRRNEQFF.

The chain uses TRBV7-8 and TRBJ2-3; D uncertain. The CDR3 consists of 15 residues. Trimming removed 2 bases at V and 4 bases at J, with 13 bases between. The germline V gene has CDR1 SGHVS and CDR2 FQNEAQ. The CDR3 is CASSLYGVAADTQYF. CDR3 nucleotides: TGTGCCAGCAGCTTATACGGTGTGGCGGCAGATACGCAGTATTTT.

V usage is TRBV27 and J usage is TRBJ1-5, with 10 nucleotides matching TRBD1. The CDR3 has 18 residues. CDR1 MNHEY and CDR2 SMNVEV come from the germline V gene (reference sequence). V lost 4 bases and J lost 7; bases outside the gene matches: 16. This chain's CDR3 is CASSSMKPGQGLRQPQHF. In DNA form, the CDR3 reads TGTGCCAGCAGTTCCATGAAGCCGGGACAGGGGCTCAGGCAGCCCCAGCATTTT.

The V and J genes are TRBV27 and TRBJ1-5, with D perhaps TRBD1 (6 bases). There are 20 residues in the CDR3. Germline loops: CDR1 MNHEY, CDR2 SMNVEV (reference sequence). The V end was cut by 5 bases, the J end by 0 bases, with 26 bases between. CDR3 sequence: CASSPYHRADRLYSNQPQHF. The CDR3 nucleotides are TGTGCCAGCAGTCCTTACCATCGGGCAGACAGGCTCTATAGCAATCAGCCCCAGCATTTT.

The chain couples TRBV5-1 to TRBJ2-1; 8 bases line up with TRBD2. This CDR3 has 16 amino acids. J was trimmed by 2 bases and V by 7 bases; bases with no gene match: 11. Looked up from germline, CDR1 is SGHRS and CDR2 is YFSETQ. The CDR3 nucleotides read TGCGCCAGCCAAGGAGACAAAGCGGGGGCCTACAATGAGCAGTTCTTC. Its protein product is CASQGDKAGAYNEQFF.

The chain has TRBV6-5 and TRBJ2-2; 9 positions agree with TRBD2. CDR1 is MNHEY, CDR2 SVGAGI, per germline. CDR3 length: 15 amino acids. V shed 2 bases, J shed 6 bases, and the junction held 4 bases outside the gene matches. The CDR3 nucleotides read TGTGCCAGCAGTTACCGCGGGAGGGCCGCCGGGGAGCTGTTTTTT. Its protein product is CASSYRGRAAGELFF.

This chain links TRBV5-4 with TRBJ2-3; 10 positions match TRBD1. CDR3 length: 15 residues. Trimming at V came to 4 bases and at J to 4 bases, leaving 6 bases not matched to a gene. Germline V gives CDR1 SGHNT, CDR2 YYREEE (reference sequence). CDR3 DNA: TGTGCCAGCAGCCCAAGACAGGGGGCCGCAGATACGCAGTATTTT. Protein sequence: CASSPRQGAADTQYF.

J is TRBJ1-4 and V is TRBV19; weak D call: TRBD1 (5 bases). The CDR3 extends over 14 amino acids. The V gene lost 4 bases and the J gene lost 8 bases, with 14 bases spanning the gap. Per the germline V gene, CDR1 is LNHDA and CDR2 is SQIVND (reference sequence). CDR3 bases: TGTGCCAGTAGTACAGGGAGGGGATACGAAAAACTGTTTTTT. It codes for CASSTGRGYEKLFF.

This chain connects TRBV15 to TRBJ1-2; the D is unclear. Germline lookup yields CDR1 LNHNV and CDR2 YYDKDF (reference sequence). V was cut by 3 bases and J by 7 bases, with 21 bases left in between. CDR3 size: 16 residues. DNA for the CDR3: TGTGCCACCAGCAGGGTCACCGGTTCGGTATCGGGTGGCTACACCTTC. Translated, it gives CATSRVTGSVSGGYTF.

J is TRBJ1-1 and V is TRBV19; 7 bases are shared with TRBD1. Germline CDR1 reads LNHDA; CDR2 reads SQIVND (reference sequence). This CDR3 spans 16 amino acids. V lost 4 bases to trimming and J lost 3 bases; unmatched junction nucleotides: 11. The CDR3 region has the DNA TGTGCCAGTAGTACATTATCGACAGGGTGGGACACTGAAGCTTTCTTT. It codes for CASSTLSTGWDTEAFF.

V usage is TRBV5-1 and J usage is TRBJ1-1, with D unresolved. CDR3 size: 15 residues. The ends were cut back, 1 base at V and 2 bases at J, with 12 bases in the middle. Germline V lookup: CDR1 SGHRS, CDR2 YFSETQ. The CDR3 loop is CASSLFTGSNTEAFF. In DNA, the CDR3 is TGCGCCAGCAGCTTGTTCACCGGGAGTAACACTGAAGCTTTCTTT.

The J gene is TRBJ2-5, the V gene TRBV6-5, with D perhaps matching TRBD2 (5 bases). The CDR3 is 14 amino acids. The germline V gene has CDR1 MNHEY and CDR2 SVGAGI. The germline V and J ends were trimmed by 6 bases and 2 bases, with 13 bases remaining between them. CDR3 sequence (DNA): TGTGCCAGCAGGAAAGGACTGCCACAAGAGACCCAGTACTTC. Encoded protein: CASRKGLPQETQYF.